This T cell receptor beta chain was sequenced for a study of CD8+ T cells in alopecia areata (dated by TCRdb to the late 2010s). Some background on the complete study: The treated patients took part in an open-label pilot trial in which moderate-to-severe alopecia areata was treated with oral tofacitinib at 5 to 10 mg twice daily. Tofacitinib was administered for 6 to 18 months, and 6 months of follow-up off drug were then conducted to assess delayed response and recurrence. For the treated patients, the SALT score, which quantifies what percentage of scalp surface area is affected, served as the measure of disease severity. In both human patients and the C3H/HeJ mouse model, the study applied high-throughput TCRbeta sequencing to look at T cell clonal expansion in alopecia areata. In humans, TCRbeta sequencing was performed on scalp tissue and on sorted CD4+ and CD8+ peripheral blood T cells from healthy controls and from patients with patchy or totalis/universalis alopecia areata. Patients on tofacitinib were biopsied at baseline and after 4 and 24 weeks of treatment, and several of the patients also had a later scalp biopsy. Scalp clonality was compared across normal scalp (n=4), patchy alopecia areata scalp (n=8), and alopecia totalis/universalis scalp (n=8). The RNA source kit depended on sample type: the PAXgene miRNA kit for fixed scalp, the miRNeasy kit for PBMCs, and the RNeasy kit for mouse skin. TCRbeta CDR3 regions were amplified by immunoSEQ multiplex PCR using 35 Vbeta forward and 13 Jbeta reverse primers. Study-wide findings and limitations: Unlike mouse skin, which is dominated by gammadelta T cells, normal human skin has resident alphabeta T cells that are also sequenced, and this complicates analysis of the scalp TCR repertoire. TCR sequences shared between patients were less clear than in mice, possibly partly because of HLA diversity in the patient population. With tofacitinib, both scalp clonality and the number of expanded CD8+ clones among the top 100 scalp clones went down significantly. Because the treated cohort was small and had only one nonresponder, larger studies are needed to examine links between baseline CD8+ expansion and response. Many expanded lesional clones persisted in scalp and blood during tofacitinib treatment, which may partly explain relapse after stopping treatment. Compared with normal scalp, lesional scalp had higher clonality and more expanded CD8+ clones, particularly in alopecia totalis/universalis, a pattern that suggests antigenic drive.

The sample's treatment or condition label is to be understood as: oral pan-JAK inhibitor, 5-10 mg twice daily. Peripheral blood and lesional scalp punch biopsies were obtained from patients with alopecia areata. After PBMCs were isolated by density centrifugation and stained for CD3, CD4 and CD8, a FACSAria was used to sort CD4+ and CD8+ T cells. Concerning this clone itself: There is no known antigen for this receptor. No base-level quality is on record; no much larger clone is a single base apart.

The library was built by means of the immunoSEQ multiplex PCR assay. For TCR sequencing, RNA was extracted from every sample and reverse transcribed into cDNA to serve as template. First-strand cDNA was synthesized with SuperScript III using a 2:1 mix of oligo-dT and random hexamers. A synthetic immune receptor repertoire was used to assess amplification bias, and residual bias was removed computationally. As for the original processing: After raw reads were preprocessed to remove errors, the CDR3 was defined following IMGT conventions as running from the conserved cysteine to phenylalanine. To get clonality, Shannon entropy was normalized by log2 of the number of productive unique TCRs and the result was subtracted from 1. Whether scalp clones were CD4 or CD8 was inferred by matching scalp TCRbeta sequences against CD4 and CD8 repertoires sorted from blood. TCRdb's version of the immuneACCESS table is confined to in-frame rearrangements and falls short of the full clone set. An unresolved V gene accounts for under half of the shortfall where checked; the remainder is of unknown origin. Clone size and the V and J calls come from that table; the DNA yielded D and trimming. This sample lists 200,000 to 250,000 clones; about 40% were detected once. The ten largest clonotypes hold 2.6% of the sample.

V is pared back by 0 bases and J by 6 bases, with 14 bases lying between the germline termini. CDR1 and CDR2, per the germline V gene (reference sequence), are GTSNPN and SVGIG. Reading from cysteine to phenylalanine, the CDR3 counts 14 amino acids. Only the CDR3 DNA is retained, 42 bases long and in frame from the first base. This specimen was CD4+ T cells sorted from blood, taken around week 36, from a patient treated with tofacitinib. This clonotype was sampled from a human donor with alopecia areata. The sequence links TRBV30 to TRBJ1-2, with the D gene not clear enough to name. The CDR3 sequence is CAWSVLIEKHGYTF. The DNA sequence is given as TGTGCCTGGAGTGTACTAATAGAGAAGCATGGCTACACCTTC.